This is a list of T cell receptor beta chains from one sample in a study of shared clonotypes between healthy human individuals. The repertoire was sequenced with immunoSEQ multiplex PCR; TCRdb's copy has only in-frame clones and lacks some. The sample carries about 600,000 clones, roughly 98% recorded once. Input material: naive CD8+ T cells sorted from blood. The receptors were gathered from a man between 25 and 39 years old in good health. The CDR3 runs from the conserved cysteine through the conserved F or W. D genes are given only for firm matches. The size field is filled for only some rows; it gives once, few, many or a size class.

size	V	J	D	DNA	CDR3
NA	TRBV28	TRBJ2-7	NA	TGTGCCAGCAGTTTTCTAAGCTACGAGCAGTACTTC	CASSFLSYEQYF
NA	TRBV7-2	TRBJ1-4	NA	TGTGCCAGCAGCCCACGGGGGGGGACCTTTAATGAAAAACTGTTTTTT	CASSPRGGTFNEKLFF
NA	TRBV7-9	TRBJ2-3	NA	TGTGCCAGCAGCCCAAACCCTAGCGTCGGTGTAGATACGCAGTATTTT	CASSPNPSVGVDTQYF
NA	TRBV13	TRBJ2-2	TRBD1	TGTGCCAGCAGTGATTCACAGGGGGCAGGCGGGGAGCTGTTTTTT	CASSDSQGAGGELFF
NA	TRBV29-1	TRBJ1-3	TRBD1	TGCAGCGTTGATTTGGGGACAGCTGGAAACACCATATATTTT	CSVDLGTAGNTIYF
NA	TRBV7-3	TRBJ2-7	NA	TGTGCCAGCAGCCCCGAGGGGGGACACCTCTACGAGCAGTACTTC	CASSPEGGHLYEQYF
NA	TRBV5-1	TRBJ1-2	NA	TGCGCCAGCAGCTGGCGGAACCCATCTGGCTACACCTTC	CASSWRNPSGYTF
NA	TRBV10-1	TRBJ1-5	NA	TGCGCCAGCAGTGACTCAGGACAGCCCCAGCATTTT	CASSDSGQPQHF
NA	TRBV7-7	TRBJ2-3	NA	TGTGCTAGCAGCTTAAAGGAGATGACAGATACGCAGTATTTT	CASSLKEMTDTQYF
NA	TRBV30	TRBJ2-2	NA	TGTGCCTGGGATACAGGGATGGGACCCGGGGAGCTGTTTTTT	CAWDTGMGPGELFF
NA	TRBV7-8	TRBJ2-6	TRBD1	TGTGCCAGCAGCTTAGCGCGGGGGACAGGGGTGTTCTCTGGGGCCAACGTCCTGACTTTC	CASSLARGTGVFSGANVLTF
NA	TRBV2	TRBJ2-3	NA	TGTGCCATCCTGGGGAATACGCAGTATTTT	CAILGNTQYF
NA	TRBV11-2	TRBJ2-7	NA	TGTGCCAGCAGCTTAGTAAAGGGTAGAGGCTACGAGCAGTACTTC	CASSLVKGRGYEQYF
NA	TRBV11-2	TRBJ2-2	TRBD2	TGTGCCAGCAGCTTAAGGTCTAGCGGATTCACCGGGGAGCTGTTTTTT	CASSLRSSGFTGELFF
NA	TRBV11-2	TRBJ2-1	TRBD2	TGTGCCAGCAGCCCGGGACTAGCGGGCTACAATGAGCAGTTCTTC	CASSPGLAGYNEQFF
NA	TRBV4-3	TRBJ2-3	TRBD2	TGCGCCAGCAGCCAAGCCTTAGCGGGGGTCACAGATACGCAGTATTTT	CASSQALAGVTDTQYF
NA	TRBV5-1	TRBJ2-7	NA	TGCGCCAGCAGCTTAGGGACATCGTCCTACGAGCAGTACTTC	CASSLGTSSYEQYF
NA	TRBV29-1	TRBJ2-7	NA	TGCAGCGTTGGAGCGGACTACGAGCAGTACTTC	CSVGADYEQYF
once	TRBV6-5	TRBJ2-7	NA	TGTGCCAGCAGTTACTCGACGCAAGATGAGCAGTACTTC	CASSYSTQDEQYF
NA	TRBV4-3	TRBJ1-5	TRBD1	TGCGCCAGCAGCCAAAGTCGGACAGGGCCAAATCAGCCCCAGCATTTT	CASSQSRTGPNQPQHF
once	TRBV28	TRBJ2-7	TRBD1	TGTGCCAGCAGTTTGGCAGGGGGCTACGAGCAGTACTTC	CASSLAGGYEQYF
NA	TRBV2	TRBJ2-7	NA	TGTGCCACAAGCGGTAAGACAGATATCGACGAGCAGTACTTC	CATSGKTDIDEQYF
NA	TRBV7-9	TRBJ2-7	TRBD2	TGTGCCAGCAGCTTAGCTAGCGGGAAGAGCTACGAGCAGTACTTC	CASSLASGKSYEQYF
NA	TRBV10-2	TRBJ2-7	NA	TGCGCCAGCAGTGAAGGTTACGAGCAGTACTTC	CASSEGYEQYF